This T cell receptor beta chain originates from a study of blood T cell repertoires in COVID-19. Study in general: Samples of COVID-19 (acute and convalescent) were obtained from the United States, Italy and Spain.

Trimming cost V 5 bases and J 3 bases, with 8 bases left between them. Germline V gene lookup returns CDR1 LNHNV and CDR2 YYDKDF (reference sequence). CDR3 length: 13 residues. The protocol was immunoSEQ multiplex PCR, while the TCRdb copy is restricted to in-frame clones and leaves out a portion. Of about 94,000 clones detected, 80% to 85% appear once; the ten largest clones hold 6.3%. This TCR was recovered from a man in his 60s with acute or convalescent COVID-19. The sample comprised peripheral blood. The chain has TRBV15 and TRBJ1-5, with D possibly being TRBD1 (6 bases). The CDR3 sequence is CATSRDINQPQHF. CDR3 DNA sequence: TGTGCCACCAGCCGGGACATCAATCAGCCCCAGCATTTT.